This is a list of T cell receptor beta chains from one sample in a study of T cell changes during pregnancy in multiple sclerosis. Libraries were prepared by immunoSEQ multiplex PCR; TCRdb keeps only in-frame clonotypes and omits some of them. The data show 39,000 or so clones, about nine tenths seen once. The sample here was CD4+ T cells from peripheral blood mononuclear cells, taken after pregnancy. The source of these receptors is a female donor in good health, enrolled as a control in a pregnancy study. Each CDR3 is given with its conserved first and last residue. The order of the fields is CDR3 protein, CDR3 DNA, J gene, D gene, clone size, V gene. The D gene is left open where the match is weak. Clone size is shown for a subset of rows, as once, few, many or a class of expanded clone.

CAISGTGASVSYEQYF | TGTGCCATCAGTGGGACAGGGGCAAGTGTGTCCTACGAGCAGTACTTC | TRBJ2-7 | TRBD1 | - | TRBV10-3
CASGLQGGKQETQYF | TGTGCTAGTGGTTTGCAGGGAGGGAAGCAAGAGACCCAGTACTTC | TRBJ2-5 | TRBD2 | - | TRBV12-5
CAWRWGDQPGKLFF | TGTGCCTGGAGGTGGGGGGACCAACCGGGGAAACTGTTTTTT | TRBJ1-4 | - | - | TRBV30
CASSPGQLYEQYF | TGTGCCAGCTCACCAGGGCAGCTCTACGAGCAGTACTTC | TRBJ2-7 | - | once | TRBV18
CASGRGSTNEQYF | TGTGCCAGCGGGAGGGGGAGCACGAACGAGCAGTACTTC | TRBJ2-7 | - | - | TRBV27
CASSFGQGSYNEQFF | TGTGCCAGCAGCTTTGGACAGGGCTCCTACAATGAGCAGTTCTTC | TRBJ2-1 | TRBD1 | - | TRBV11-2
CASSFGQGGTEAFF | TGTGCCAGCAGCTTCGGACAGGGAGGGACTGAAGCTTTCTTT | TRBJ1-1 | TRBD1 | - | TRBV7-2
CASSPVASGEVDEQYF | TGTGCCAGCAGTCCCGTGGCTAGCGGGGAGGTGGACGAGCAGTACTTC | TRBJ2-7 | TRBD2 | once | TRBV5-4
CASRGLAAANEQFF | TGTGCCAGCAGGGGACTAGCAGCGGCCAATGAGCAGTTCTTC | TRBJ2-1 | TRBD2 | - | TRBV6-1
CASSLGVGTGGTEAFF | TGTGCCAGCAGCTTGGGGGTAGGCACGGGTGGCACTGAAGCTTTCTTT | TRBJ1-1 | - | - | TRBV5-6
CAWSPGTGRGDTQYF | TGTGCCTGGAGTCCCGGGACAGGGAGGGGAGATACGCAGTATTTT | TRBJ2-3 | TRBD1 | - | TRBV30
CASSLSLNTEAFF | TGTGCCAGCAGTTTAAGCTTGAACACTGAAGCTTTCTTT | TRBJ1-1 | - | - | TRBV6-5
CASGLTGLAVSPLHF | TGTGCTAGTGGTTTAACAGGGCTCGCCGTCTCACCCCTCCACTTT | TRBJ1-6 | - | - | TRBV12-5
CASSLRAGDNEQFF | TGTGCCAGCAGCTTAAGAGCGGGGGACAATGAGCAGTTCTTC | TRBJ2-1 | TRBD2 | - | TRBV7-8
CSGRELAGAGYNEQFF | TGCAGCGGGCGGGAACTAGCGGGAGCTGGCTACAATGAGCAGTTCTTC | TRBJ2-1 | TRBD2 | - | TRBV29-1
CASSSGVAFHEQFF | TGTGCCAGCAGCTCGGGGGTGGCGTTCCATGAGCAGTTCTTC | TRBJ2-1 | - | - | TRBV7-6
CASSYTGTGAFEQYF | TGTGCCAGCAGCTACACCGGGACAGGGGCCTTTGAGCAGTACTTC | TRBJ2-7 | TRBD1 | - | TRBV5-5
CAWSPIVAEQYF | TGTGCCTGGAGCCCAATCGTGGCCGAGCAGTACTTC | TRBJ2-7 | - | - | TRBV30
CASSTRTGEAFF | TGTGCCAGTAGTACCAGGACAGGGGAAGCTTTCTTT | TRBJ1-1 | TRBD1 | - | TRBV19
CASSPQGVVYGYTF | TGTGCCAGCTCACCACAGGGGGTTGTCTATGGCTACACCTTC | TRBJ1-2 | - | - | TRBV18
CASTHMGAIYGYTF | TGTGCCAGCACCCACATGGGGGCCATCTATGGCTACACCTTC | TRBJ1-2 | - | - | TRBV5-4
CASSLVPSGGADTQYF | TGTGCCAGCAGCTTAGTCCCTAGCGGGGGGGCAGATACGCAGTATTTT | TRBJ2-3 | TRBD2 | - | TRBV7-6
CASSSWTGDGYTF | TGTGCCAGCAGCTCCTGGACAGGGGATGGCTACACCTTC | TRBJ1-2 | TRBD1 | once | TRBV28
CASSLAAGGRETQYF | TGTGCCAGCAGCTTGGCGGCAGGGGGCAGGGAGACCCAGTACTTC | TRBJ2-5 | TRBD1 | - | TRBV5-4
CASRDTNSLYEQYF | TGTGCCAGCAGAGACACCAACAGCCTCTACGAGCAGTACTTC | TRBJ2-7 | - | - | TRBV6-1
CATSRGPPGQGYEQYF | TGTGCCACCAGCAGAGGCCCACCGGGACAGGGATACGAGCAGTACTTC | TRBJ2-7 | TRBD1 | - | TRBV15
CASSSGQGSITEAFF | TGTGCCAGCAGCTCGGGACAGGGGAGTATCACTGAAGCTTTCTTT | TRBJ1-1 | TRBD1 | - | TRBV11-2
CASSPIATYTEAFF | TGTGCCAGCTCACCAATAGCGACCTACACTGAAGCTTTCTTT | TRBJ1-1 | - | once | TRBV18
CASSWGPSTEAFF | TGTGCCAGCAGCTGGGGGCCGAGCACTGAAGCTTTCTTT | TRBJ1-1 | - | - | TRBV7-6
CASSYREENGELFF | TGCGCCAGCAGCTACAGGGAAGAGAACGGGGAGCTGTTTTTT | TRBJ2-2 | - | - | TRBV5-1
CASSPGTRSTDTQYF | TGTGCCAGCAGCCCCGGCACTAGAAGCACAGATACGCAGTATTTT | TRBJ2-3 | - | - | TRBV28
CASSRAPGGDNEQFF | TGCGCCAGCAGCCGTGCCCCCGGGGGGGACAATGAGCAGTTCTTC | TRBJ2-1 | TRBD2 | - | TRBV5-1